The next 17 T cell receptor beta chains were all read from a single sample in a study of blood T cell repertoires in COVID-19. The data were produced by immunoSEQ multiplex PCR, yet TCRdb's version contains in-frame clones alone and is incomplete. The sample has about 56,000 clones; roughly nine tenths are singletons. Input material: peripheral blood. Source of these receptors: a woman in her sixties or seventies with COVID-19, enrolled during active disease.

This clone was recorded a few times. The chain couples TRBV3-1 (or the pseudogene TRBV3-2) to TRBJ1-2; tentative D call: TRBD1 (5 bases). The CDR3 runs 16 residues. Per germline, CDR1 LGHDT and CDR2 YNNKEL (reference sequence). The V end was cut by 3 bases, the J end by 0 bases, with 14 bases between. CDR3 DNA sequence: TGTGCCAGCAGCCACTCCCAGGTCAGGGCTAACTATGGCTACACCTTC. Its protein product is CASSHSQVRANYGYTF.

The rearrangement joins TRBV11-2 to TRBJ2-5; tentatively, D is TRBD2 (6 bases). Trimming pared 3 bases from V and 3 bases from J, leaving 8 bases between. Germline assignment: CDR1 SGHAT and CDR2 FQNNGV. There are 13 residues in the CDR3. CDR3 DNA sequence: TGTGCCAGCAGCTTTTGGGGGGAAGAGACCCAGTACTTC. This sequence encodes CASSFWGEETQYF.

The chain links TRBV19 to TRBJ1-1; TRBD1 aligns across 7 bases. CDR1 and CDR2 (germline): LNHDA, SQIVND (reference sequence). The ends lost 5 bases at V and 1 base at J; junction bases unmatched: 19. The CDR3 extends over 19 amino acids. The DNA for the CDR3 is TGTGCCAGTAGTCCATACATGATTGGGACAGTTAGAGGGAACACTGAAGCTTTCTTT. Protein product: CASSPYMIGTVRGNTEAFF.

V is TRBV7-2 and J is TRBJ2-7; tentatively, D is TRBD2 (6 bases). The CDR3 is 14 residues long. Per germline, CDR1 SGHTA and CDR2 FQGNSA. V lost 3 bases, J lost 7 bases, and 16 bases lay in between. Here the CDR3 DNA reads TGTGCCAGCAGCTTTCTCCAGGGAGGTTGGGAGCAGTACTTC. Translated: CASSFLQGGWEQYF.

V usage is TRBV28 and J usage is TRBJ2-1; a weak D match, TRBD2 (6 bases). Germline CDR1 is MDHEN and CDR2 is SYDVKM. Trimming left V 5 bases short and J 0 bases short, with 8 bases between. The CDR3 loop spans 14 amino acids. CDR3 DNA sequence: TGTGCCAGCAGTGTCGGGAGCTCCTACAATGAGCAGTTCTTC. Translated, it gives CASSVGSSYNEQFF.

The chain links TRBV5-6 to TRBJ2-7, with TRBD2 as a possible D gene (7 bases). Germline V gives CDR1 SGHDT, CDR2 YYEEEE. The CDR3 extends over 13 amino acids. With 5 bases removed from V and 10 bases from J, the gap between germline ends came to 19 bases. The CDR3 region is CASRIGEGDLQYF. In DNA, the CDR3 is TGTGCCAGCAGAATTGGGGAGGGGGACCTCCAGTACTTC.

The chain has TRBV27 and TRBJ1-6; D possibly corresponds to TRBD1 (5 bases). V lost 6 bases and J lost 6, with 12 bases in between. The CDR3 has 14 amino acids. Germline CDR1 reads MNHEY; CDR2 reads SMNVEV (reference sequence). CDR3 sequence: CASSSGLINSPLHF. Written as DNA, the CDR3 is TGTGCCAGCAGCTCGGGACTTATTAATTCACCCCTCCACTTT.

This clone showed up just once. CDR3 in amino acids: CASSDSRMKVYSNQPQHF. The CDR3 nucleotides read TGTGCCAGCAGTGACTCGAGGATGAAGGTCTATAGCAATCAGCCCCAGCATTTT. This rearrangement joins TRBV6-4 to TRBJ1-5; D unclear. V lost 0 bases to trimming and J lost 0 bases, with 15 bases between them. CDR1 is MRHNA, CDR2 SNTAGT, per germline. The CDR3 runs to 18 residues.

The rearrangement links TRBV5-1 to TRBJ1-2; possibly TRBD1 for D (6 bases). Trimming took 4 bases from V and 4 from J, leaving 17 bases between them. The CDR3 loop spans 15 amino acids. Germline assignment: CDR1 SGHRS and CDR2 YFSETQ. The CDR3 spells CASSPVQGSGYGYTF. The CDR3 DNA reads as TGCGCCAGCAGCCCCGTACAGGGATCGGGCTATGGCTACACCTTC.

This clone was found once. The chain is built from TRBV11-2 and TRBJ2-5; a weak D match, TRBD2 (5 bases). The V and J ends lost 5 bases and 5 bases respectively, with 15 bases between them. The CDR3 sequence is 14 residues long. CDR1 and CDR2 from the germline V gene are SGHAT and FQNNGV. The CDR3: CASSLGEGRETQYF. The CDR3, as DNA: TGTGCCAGCAGCCTGGGAGAGGGCAGGGAGACCCAGTACTTC.

This chain connects TRBV6-2 or TRBV6-3 to TRBJ1-1, with a tentative D call TRBD1 (6 bases). CDR1 and CDR2 (germline): MNHEY, SVGEGT. V lost 4 bases, J lost 5 bases, and 20 bases lay in between. The CDR3 contains 16 residues. The CDR3 bases are TGTGCCAGCAGTTTCGCCTCGGCCAGGGGTGATACTGAAGCTTTCTTT. Its translation is CASSFASARGDTEAFF.

This chain connects TRBV29-1 to TRBJ2-2; 7 bases line up with TRBD2. This CDR3 is built from 13 residues. The V gene end was trimmed by 5 bases and the J gene end by 1 base; junction bases not matched to a gene: 1. The V gene's germline CDR1 is SQVTM and CDR2 ANQGSEA. CDR3 DNA sequence: TGCAGCGTTCAGCGGGGGAACACCGGGGAGCTGTTTTTT. Translation: CSVQRGNTGELFF.

This chain joins TRBV24-1 and TRBJ1-2; maybe TRBD1 (6 bases). Germline CDR1 reads KGHDR; CDR2 reads SFDVKD. The length of the CDR3 is 12 residues. V lost 2 bases and J 6 bases, leaving 6 bases between the germline ends. Here the CDR3 DNA reads TGTGCCACCAGTGATTCAGGGGATGGCTACACCTTC. Translated, it gives CATSDSGDGYTF.

The J gene is TRBJ2-2, the V gene TRBV5-4, with 8 nucleotides matching TRBD1. Germline-derived CDR1 and CDR2 are SGHNT and YYREEE (reference sequence). The CDR3 has 15 residues. After removal of 4 bases from V and 1 base from J, the junction contained 3 bases not matched to a gene. In nucleotides, the CDR3 is TGTGCCAGCAGCCCGGGACAGGTGAACACCGGGGAGCTGTTTTTT. Its protein product is CASSPGQVNTGELFF.

The chain is built from TRBV11-3 and TRBJ2-7, with 7 nucleotides matching TRBD2. Per the germline V gene, CDR1 is SGHNT and CDR2 is YENEEA. The V gene end was trimmed by 5 bases and the J gene end by 2 bases; junction bases not matched to a gene: 9. The CDR3 loop spans 15 amino acids. The CDR3 region is CASSPGEGLAYEQYF. CDR3 in DNA: TGTGCCAGCAGCCCGGGGGAGGGCCTAGCCTACGAGCAGTACTTC.

The chain's CDR3 is CASRPGQKNEKLFF. In DNA form, the CDR3 reads TGTGCCAGTAGGCCGGGACAGAAAAATGAAAAACTGTTTTTT. The rearrangement joins TRBV19 to TRBJ1-4; 7 bases line up with TRBD1. The V and J ends lost 6 bases and 5 bases, in that order; junction bases with no gene match: 6. This CDR3 has 14 residues. CDR1 LNHDA and CDR2 SQIVND come from the germline V gene (reference sequence).

This clone occurred once. The chain uses TRBV6-5 and TRBJ1-2; a possible D gene is TRBD1 (5 bases). The CDR3 loop spans 11 amino acids. Germline V gives CDR1 MNHEY, CDR2 SVGAGI. V was pared by 7 bases and J by 2 bases, with 5 bases between. The DNA of the CDR3 is TGTGCCAGCAACAGGAACTATGGCTACACCTTC. It encodes CASNRNYGYTF.